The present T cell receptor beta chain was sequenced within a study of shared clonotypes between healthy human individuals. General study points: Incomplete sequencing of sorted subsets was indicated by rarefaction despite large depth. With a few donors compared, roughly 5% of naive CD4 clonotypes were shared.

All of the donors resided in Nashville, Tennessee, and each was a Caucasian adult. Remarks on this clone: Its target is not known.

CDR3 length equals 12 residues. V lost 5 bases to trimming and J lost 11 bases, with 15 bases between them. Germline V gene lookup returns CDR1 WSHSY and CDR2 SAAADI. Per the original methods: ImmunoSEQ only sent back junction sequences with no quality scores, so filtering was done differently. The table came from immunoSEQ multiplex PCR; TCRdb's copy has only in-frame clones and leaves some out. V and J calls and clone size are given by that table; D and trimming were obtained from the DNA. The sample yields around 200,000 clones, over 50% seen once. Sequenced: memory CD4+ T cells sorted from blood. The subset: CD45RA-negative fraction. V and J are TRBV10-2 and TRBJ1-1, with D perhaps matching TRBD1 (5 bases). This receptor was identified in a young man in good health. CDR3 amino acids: CASSQGSSHAFF. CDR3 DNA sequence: TGCGCCAGCAGTCAGGGTTCGAGTCACGCTTTCTTT.